This TCR beta chain emerged from a study of T-cell memory formation after mild COVID-19. Using its own MiXCR run on the 5' RACE reads, TCRdb lists one record per CDR3 protein. The sample consists of roughly 300,000 distinct CDR3 sequences, roughly 16% of them appearing once. This clonotype occurred a few times. What it recognizes is unknown. Whole-study results and caveats: Some responding clones appeared in pre-infection memory, suggesting cross-reactive memory joined.

V lost 6 bases, J lost 8 bases, and 8 bases stayed unmatched. The CDR3 has 12 residues. Germline loops: CDR1 DFQATT, CDR2 SNEGSKA (reference sequence). This sequence was found in a man aged 18 to 29 who had mild COVID-19 (a few samples of this study predate the infection). Cell type and time point are not known. Material: PBMCs or a T cell subset sorted from them (not recorded which). The rearrangement joins TRBV20-1 to TRBJ1-2; TRBD1 matches 8 bases. The CDR3 is CSASTGGWGYTF. The CDR3 DNA reads TGCAGTGCGTCCACAGGGGGATGGGGCTACACCTTC.